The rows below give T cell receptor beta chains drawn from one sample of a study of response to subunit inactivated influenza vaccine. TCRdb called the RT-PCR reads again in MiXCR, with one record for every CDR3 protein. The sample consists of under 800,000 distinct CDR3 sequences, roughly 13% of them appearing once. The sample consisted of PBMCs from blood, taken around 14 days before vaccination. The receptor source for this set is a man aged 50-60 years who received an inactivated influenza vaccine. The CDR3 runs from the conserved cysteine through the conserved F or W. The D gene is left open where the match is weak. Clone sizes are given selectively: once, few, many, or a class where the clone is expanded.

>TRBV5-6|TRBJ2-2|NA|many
TGTGCCAGCAGCACGGTGGGCGGGACGAACACCGGGGAGCTGTTTTTT
CASSTVGGTNTGELFF
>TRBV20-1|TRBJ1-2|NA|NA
TGCAGTGCGACCGGACAGAACTATGGCTACACCTTC
CSATGQNYGYTF
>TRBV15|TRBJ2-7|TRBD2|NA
TGTGCCACCAGCAGAGCCCTGGGGACTAGCGGGAGGGTCCGCTACGAGCAGTACTTC
CATSRALGTSGRVRYEQYF
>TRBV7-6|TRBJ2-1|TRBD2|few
TGTGCCAGCAGCTTAAGCGGGATGAGTGAGCAGTTCTTC
CASSLSGMSEQFF
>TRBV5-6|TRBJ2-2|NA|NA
TGTGCCAGCAGCTTGGACACAGCGATACCTACCGGGGAGCTGTTTTTT
CASSLDTAIPTGELFF
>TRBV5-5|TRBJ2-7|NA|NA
TGTGCCAGCAGCCTCGTACCCCTCGTGAACGGTGTCGAGCAGTACTTC
CASSLVPLVNGVEQYF
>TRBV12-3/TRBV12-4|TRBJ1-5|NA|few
TGTGCCAGCAGTGGCGACGGCCTTCGCGATCAGCCCCAGCATTTT
CASSGDGLRDQPQHF
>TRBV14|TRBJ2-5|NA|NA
TGTGCCAGCAGCCCTCTCGACGGGACCCAGTACTTC
CASSPLDGTQYF
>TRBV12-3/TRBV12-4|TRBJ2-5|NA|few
TGTGCCAGCAGTTTACCGATAGCGGATGGAGAGACCCAGTACTTC
CASSLPIADGETQYF
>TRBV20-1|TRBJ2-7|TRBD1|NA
TGCAGTGCTAGAGAGACAGGGGGTCTCTCCTACGAGCAGTACTTC
CSARETGGLSYEQYF
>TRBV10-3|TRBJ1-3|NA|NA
TGTGCCATCGGGGGAAACACCATATATTTT
CAIGGNTIYF
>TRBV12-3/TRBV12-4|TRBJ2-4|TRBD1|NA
TGTGCCAGCACCACTTCTTTTTCTTGGACAGGGGCCATTCAGTACTTC
CASTTSFSWTGAIQYF
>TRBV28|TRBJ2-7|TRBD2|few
TGTGCCAGCAGTATTAGCGGGAGCCTAAACGAGCAGTACTTC
CASSISGSLNEQYF
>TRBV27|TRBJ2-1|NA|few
TGTGCCAGCAGTTTATCGTCGGTCCTCAATGAGCAGTTCTTC
CASSLSSVLNEQFF
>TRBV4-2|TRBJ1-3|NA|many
TGTGCCAGCAGCCATACTCAAGCAGGGACTGGAAACACCATATATTTT
CASSHTQAGTGNTIYF
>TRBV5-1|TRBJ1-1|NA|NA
TGCGCCAGCAGCTTGGCCCCCACAGGGACCACTGAAGCTTTCTTT
CASSLAPTGTTEAFF
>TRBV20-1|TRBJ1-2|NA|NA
TGCAGTGCTAGAGACAGGGCCGCTGGCTACACCTTC
CSARDRAAGYTF
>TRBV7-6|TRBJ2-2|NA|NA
TGTGCCAGCAGCTTATACCGAACAGGGTCGCACACCGGGGAGCTGTTTTTT
CASSLYRTGSHTGELFF
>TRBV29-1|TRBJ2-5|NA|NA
TGCAGCGTTCGACAGACCCAAGAGACCCAGTACTTC
CSVRQTQETQYF
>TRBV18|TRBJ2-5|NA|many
TGTGCCAGCTCACCCTTTACCACCGGCGGTCTGGAGACCCAGTACTTC
CASSPFTTGGLETQYF
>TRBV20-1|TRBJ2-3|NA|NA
TGCAGTGCCGGGGATGCAGATACGCAGTATTTT
CSAGDADTQYF